This TCR beta chain was sequenced during a study of post-analysis software for immune sequencing data. Study-level background: Recorded subtypes: relapsing-remitting, secondary progressive, progressive-relapsing; some patients unannotated. Study-level findings and limits: Under the F measure, samples that were prepared in one batch clustered strongly together. Included in a set of five TRBV segments more frequent in patients than controls were TRBV5-6, TRBV5-1 and TRBV20-1. Compared with controls, patients showed significantly lower normalized Chao1 diversity.

Unique molecular identifiers were carried by the TCR beta cDNA libraries. Starting from roughly 1 to 10 million T cells, the study yielded approximately 500,000 cDNA molecules. TCRdb reprocessed the PCR reads with MiXCR, giving one entry per CDR3 protein. The table records a few hundred thousand distinct CDR3 sequences, roughly 36% of them present only once. There are a few counts of this clonotype. The antigen is not known. The CDR3 is 17 residues long. Trimming removed 1 base from V and 3 bases from J; junction bases left unmatched: 7. Germline-derived CDR1 and CDR2 are SGHRS and YFSETQ. The origin of this receptor is a girl aged 5 to 17 with multiple sclerosis. This sequence joins TRBV5-1 and TRBJ2-3; 11 bases are a match to TRBD1. Sequencing was performed on blood. In nucleotides, the CDR3 is TGCGCCAGCAGCTTGCCAACCGGACAGGGGGCTACAGATACGCAGTATTTT. It encodes CASSLPTGQGATDTQYF.